This T cell receptor (beta chain) came from a study of shared clonotypes between healthy human individuals. Free of recent acute infections or vaccinations, the donors were healthy HIV-negative adults. Losses at the gene ends were 2 bases for V and 8 bases for J; bases not matched to a gene: 8. There are 15 residues in the CDR3. The germline gives CDR1 SGHTA, CDR2 FQGNSA. The authors split each subset's genomic DNA evenly across several immunoSEQ plates. Produced via immunoSEQ multiplex PCR; TCRdb's table is partial and in-frame only. The table has over a million clones, around 78% seen once; the top ten hold roughly 0.55%. Regarding this clone: The antigen is not known.

Overall study results and limits: Rarefaction indicated that sorted-subset sequencing remained incomplete although depth was large.

The clonotype comes from a man between 18 and 35 years old in good health. Some clones in this sample may be carry-over from other donors' samples. Source material: memory CD4+ T cells from PBMCs. Subset: CD45RA-negative fraction. The chain combines TRBV7-2 with TRBJ1-4; 7 positions agree with TRBD1. The CDR3 DNA follows: TGTGCCAGCAGCTTAAGGGGGCCTGGAGGAGAAAAACTGTTTTTT. Amino acids: CASSLRGPGGEKLFF.